These 9 T cell receptor beta chains originate from one sample sequenced in a study of CD8+ T cells in alopecia areata. Extraction and reverse transcription of RNA yielded cDNA as the sequencing template. Assay: immunoSEQ multiplex PCR; the TCRdb copy retains only in-frame clones and omits some. The data hold about 200,000 clones, with less than 70% observed a single time. Sample treatment: oral pan-JAK inhibitor, 5-10 mg twice daily. The sequencing here drew on CD4+ T cells sorted from blood, taken at week 49, from a patient treated with tofacitinib. These receptors came from a human donor with alopecia areata.

This clone was counted only a few times. The V call is TRBV7-8, the J call TRBJ2-7, with D uncertain. The CDR3 is made up of 13 amino acids. Germline CDR1 and CDR2: SGHVS and FQNEAQ. V was shortened by 5 bases and J by 3 bases, with 11 bases between the two germline ends. CDR3 region: CASSKDTLYEQYF. DNA for the CDR3: TGTGCCAGCAGCAAGGATACCCTCTACGAGCAGTACTTC.

This chain uses TRBV5-6 with TRBJ1-2; 8 nucleotides align to TRBD1. There are 16 residues in the CDR3. The J segment lost 5 bases and the V segment lost 4 bases, leaving 13 bases of the junction unmatched. The V gene's germline CDR1 is SGHDT and CDR2 YYEEEE. CDR3 region: CASSDTRTGGWYGYTF. DNA of the CDR3: TGTGCCAGCAGCGATACCCGAACAGGGGGATGGTATGGCTACACCTTC.

This clone was counted a single time. The rearrangement uses TRBV10-2 and TRBJ2-7; 8 bases are shared with TRBD1. The V segment lost 7 bases and the J segment 5 bases; nucleotides outside the gene matches: 4. The CDR3 extends over 12 amino acids. Germline CDR1 reads WSHSY; CDR2 reads SAAADI. CDR3 nucleotide sequence: TGCGCCAGCACCGAGACAGGGGACGAGCAGTACTTC. Translated: CASTETGDEQYF.

The V and J genes are TRBV30 and TRBJ2-7, with no clear D. Germline V gene lookup returns CDR1 GTSNPN and CDR2 SVGIG (reference sequence). V shed 0 bases and J shed 4 bases, with 13 bases lying between them. This CDR3 contains 14 residues. DNA of the CDR3: TGTGCCTGGAGTGTATCTCAAGGGTTTTACGAGCAGTACTTC. Its translation is CAWSVSQGFYEQYF.

There are a few counts of this clone. This chain links TRBV11-1 with TRBJ2-7, with a tentative D call TRBD1 (5 bases). The CDR3 is 15 residues long. Germline V gene lookup returns CDR1 SGHAT and CDR2 FQDESV (reference sequence). V lost 5 bases and J 0 bases, leaving 14 bases between the germline ends. The chain's CDR3 is CASSPTGSSSYEQYF. The CDR3 DNA is TGTGCCAGCAGCCCAACAGGATCTAGCTCCTACGAGCAGTACTTC. Using reference TRBV11-1 and TRBJ2-7 for the parts outside the CDR3, the full variable domain is EAEVAQSPRYKITEKSQAVAFWCDPISGHATLYWYRQILGQGPELLVQFQDESVVDDSQLPKDRFSAERLKGVDSTLKIQPAELGDSAMYLCASSPTGSSSYEQYFGPGTRLTVT.

This clone was detected a few times. The identical CDR3 is also encoded by other nucleotide sequences in the sample. This sequence joins TRBV29-1 and TRBJ1-5; TRBD1 might be the D (5 bases). V was pared by 4 bases and J by 3 bases, with 10 bases between. Germline V lookup: CDR1 SQVTM, CDR2 ANQGSEA. The CDR3 length is 13 residues. CDR3 in amino acids: CSVGEGFNQPQHF. CDR3 nucleotide sequence: TGCAGCGTTGGGGAGGGGTTCAATCAGCCCCAGCATTTT. Full variable domain (rest looked up from reference TRBV29-1 and TRBJ1-5): SAVISQKPSRDICQRGTSLTIQCQVDSQVTMMFWYRQQPGQSLTLIATANQGSEATYESGFVIDKFPISRPNLTFSTLTVSNMSPEDSSIYLCSVGEGFNQPQHFGDGTRLSIL.

The rearrangement uses TRBV9 and TRBJ2-2; D unclear. This CDR3 is built from 13 residues. V was shortened by 0 bases and J by 5 bases, with 5 bases between the two germline ends. The germline CDR1 and CDR2 sequences are SGDLS and YYNGEE. The CDR3 reads CASSVEATGELFF. The CDR3 DNA reads TGTGCCAGCAGCGTAGAGGCGACCGGGGAGCTGTTTTTT.

This sequence joins TRBV25-1 and TRBJ1-1, with TRBD1 as a possible D gene (5 bases). Germline V gene lookup returns CDR1 MGHDK and CDR2 SYGVNS. The CDR3 consists of 15 residues. V lost 4 bases, J lost 3 bases, and 15 bases lay in between. As DNA, the CDR3 is TGTGCCAGCAGTGGCGTATCAGGGAAATACACTGAAGCTTTCTTT. Translated, it gives CASSGVSGKYTEAFF. Using reference TRBV25-1 and TRBJ1-1 for the parts outside the CDR3, the full variable domain is EADIYQTPRYLVIGTGKKITLECSQTMGHDKMYWYQQDPGMELHLIHYSYGVNSTEKGDLSSESTVSRIRTEHFPLTLESARPSHTSQYLCASSGVSGKYTEAFFGQGTRLTVV.

This clone turned up a few times. Other DNA variants within this sample encode the same CDR3. The chain carries TRBV29-1 and TRBJ2-3; 7 bases line up with TRBD1. The CDR3 contains 13 residues. Trimming took 6 bases from V and 3 from J; bases not matched to a gene: 6. CDR1 SQVTM and CDR2 ANQGSEA come from the germline V gene. CDR3 coding DNA: TGCAGCGTGGCAGGACAGGTTACAGATACGCAGTATTTT. Amino acid sequence: CSVAGQVTDTQYF.